This T cell receptor (beta chain) was recorded in a study of identical twins. Study-wide results and caveats: High-abundance cord blood beta clonotypes had fewer insertions; memory repertoires showed none.

One entry per CDR3 protein, called by TCRdb with MiXCR from the 5' RACE reads. The repertoire includes a few hundred thousand distinct CDR3 sequences, less than 20% of them detected once, and 9.5% to 15% sits in the top ten. Of note for this clonotype: Its specificity is unknown.

In germline, CDR1 is SGHRS, CDR2 YFSETQ. V shed 4 bases, J shed 0 bases, and the junction held 7 bases outside the gene matches. The CDR3 spans 16 residues. The rearrangement joins TRBV5-1 to TRBJ2-7; the match to TRBD1 covers 10 bases. This sequence was found in a man aged 50-60 years in good health. Source material: naive T cells sorted from blood. CDR3 nucleotide sequence: TGCGCCAGCAGCGAGAAGGGACAGGGGATCTCCTACGAGCAGTACTTC. Amino acids: CASSEKGQGISYEQYF.